This T cell receptor (beta chain) was documented in a study of shared clonotypes between healthy human individuals. It was CD45RO-negative cells, positively selected for CCR7, that made up naive CD8 cells, with terminally differentiated effector memory CD45RA+ cells excluded. This clone was seen just once. Each PCR replicate from the sorted subsets contained 150 to 250 ng DNA, which is about 30,000 T cell genomes. Assay used: immunoSEQ multiplex PCR; TCRdb lists only in-frame clones, some missing. This table holds roughly 1,800,000 clones, about 95% found once. Germline CDR1 SGHVS, CDR2 FNYEAQ. This CDR3 has 16 amino acids. With 1 base removed from V and 1 base from J, the gap between germline ends came to 11 bases.

Sequenced input: naive CD8+ T cells sorted from blood. The TCR comes from a man aged 18 to 30 in good health. This chain joins TRBV7-6 and TRBJ1-3; D might be TRBD1 (5 bases). The DNA for the CDR3 is TGTGCCAGCAGCTTAGAGTCGGACATTTCTGGAAACACCATATATTTT. It is translated as CASSLESDISGNTIYF. Full variable domain (missing parts from reference TRBV7-6 and TRBJ1-3): GAGVSQSPRYKVTKRGQDVALRCDPISGHVSLYWYRQALGQGPEFLTYFNYEAQQDKSGLPNDRFSAERPEGSISTLTIQRTEQRDSAMYRCASSLESDISGNTIYFGEGSWLTVV.